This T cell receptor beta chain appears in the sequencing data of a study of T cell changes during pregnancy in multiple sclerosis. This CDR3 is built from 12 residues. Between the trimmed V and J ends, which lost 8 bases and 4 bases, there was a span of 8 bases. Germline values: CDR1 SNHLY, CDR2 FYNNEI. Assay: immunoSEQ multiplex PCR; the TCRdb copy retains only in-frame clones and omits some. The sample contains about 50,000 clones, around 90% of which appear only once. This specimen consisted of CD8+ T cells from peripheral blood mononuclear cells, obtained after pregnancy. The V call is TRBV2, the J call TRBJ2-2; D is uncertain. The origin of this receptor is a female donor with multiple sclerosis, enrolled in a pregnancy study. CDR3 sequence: CASFYSTGELFF. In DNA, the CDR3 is TGTGCCAGCTTTTATAGCACCGGGGAGCTGTTTTTT.